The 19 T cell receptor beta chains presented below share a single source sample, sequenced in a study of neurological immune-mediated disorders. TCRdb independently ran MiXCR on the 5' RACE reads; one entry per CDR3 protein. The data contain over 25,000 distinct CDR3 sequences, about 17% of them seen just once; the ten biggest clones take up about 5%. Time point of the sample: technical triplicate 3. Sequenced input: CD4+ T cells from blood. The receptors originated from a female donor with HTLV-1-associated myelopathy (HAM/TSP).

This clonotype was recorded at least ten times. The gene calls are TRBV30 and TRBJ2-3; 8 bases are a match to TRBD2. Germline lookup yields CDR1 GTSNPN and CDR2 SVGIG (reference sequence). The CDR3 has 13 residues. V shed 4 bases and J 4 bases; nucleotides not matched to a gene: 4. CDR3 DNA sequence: TGTGCCTGGACCTCAGCGGGAGCAGATACGCAGTATTTT. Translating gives CAWTSAGADTQYF.

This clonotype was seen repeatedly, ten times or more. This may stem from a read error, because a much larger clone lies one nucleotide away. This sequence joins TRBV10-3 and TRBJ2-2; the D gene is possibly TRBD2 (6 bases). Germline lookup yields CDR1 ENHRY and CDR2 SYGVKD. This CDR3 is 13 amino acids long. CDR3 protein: CAIRGADTGEPFF. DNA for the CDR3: TGTGCCATCCGCGGGGCTGACACCGGGGAGCCGTTTTTT.

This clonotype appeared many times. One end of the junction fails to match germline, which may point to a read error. In DNA, the CDR3 is TGTGCCAGCAGTTGGTTTGAAGGGTCTGAAGTTTTCTTT. This translates into CASSWFEGSEVFF. The rearrangement joins TRBV12-3 or TRBV12-4 to TRBJ1-1; no definite D call. The CDR3 consists of 13 residues.

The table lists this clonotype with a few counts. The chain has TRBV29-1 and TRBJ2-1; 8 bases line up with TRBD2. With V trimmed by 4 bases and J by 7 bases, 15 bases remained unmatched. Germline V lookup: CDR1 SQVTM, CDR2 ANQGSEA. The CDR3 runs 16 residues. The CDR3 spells CSVVGLEGGAGNEQFF. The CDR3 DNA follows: TGCAGCGTTGTGGGACTAGAGGGGGGTGCGGGAAATGAGCAGTTCTTC.

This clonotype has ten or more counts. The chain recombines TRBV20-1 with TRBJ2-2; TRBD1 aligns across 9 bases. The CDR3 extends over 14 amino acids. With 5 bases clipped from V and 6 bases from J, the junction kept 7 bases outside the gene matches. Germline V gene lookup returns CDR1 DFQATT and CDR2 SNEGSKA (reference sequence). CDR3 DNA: TGCAGTGCTGGTCGGGACAGGGCGGCCGGGGAGCTGTTTTTT. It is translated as CSAGRDRAAGELFF.

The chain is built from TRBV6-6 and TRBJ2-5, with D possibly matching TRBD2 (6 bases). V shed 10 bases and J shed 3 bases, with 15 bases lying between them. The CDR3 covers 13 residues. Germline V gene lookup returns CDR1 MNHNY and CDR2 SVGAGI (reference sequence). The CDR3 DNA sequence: TGTGCCATCCAACGGGGGTGGAAAGAGACCCAGTACTTC. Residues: CAIQRGWKETQYF.

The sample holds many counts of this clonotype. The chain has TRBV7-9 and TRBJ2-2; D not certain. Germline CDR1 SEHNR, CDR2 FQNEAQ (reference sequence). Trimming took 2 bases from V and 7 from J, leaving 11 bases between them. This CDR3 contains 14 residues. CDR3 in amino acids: CASSLFSSGGELFF. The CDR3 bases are TGTGCCAGCAGCTTATTTTCTTCAGGCGGGGAGCTGTTTTTT.

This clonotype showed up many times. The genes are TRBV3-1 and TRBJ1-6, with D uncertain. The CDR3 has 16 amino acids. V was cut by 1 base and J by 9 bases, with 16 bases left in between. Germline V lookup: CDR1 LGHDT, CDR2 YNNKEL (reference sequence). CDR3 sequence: CASSQGTGRRGSPLHF. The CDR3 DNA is TGTGCCAGCAGCCAAGGGACGGGAAGGCGCGGTTCACCCCTCCACTTT.

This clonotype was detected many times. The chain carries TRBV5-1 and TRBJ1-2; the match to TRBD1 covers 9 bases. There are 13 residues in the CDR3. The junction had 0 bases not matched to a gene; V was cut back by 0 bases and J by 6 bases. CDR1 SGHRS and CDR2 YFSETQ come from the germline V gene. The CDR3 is CASSLGQGDGYTF. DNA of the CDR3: TGCGCCAGCAGCTTGGGACAGGGGGATGGCTACACCTTC.

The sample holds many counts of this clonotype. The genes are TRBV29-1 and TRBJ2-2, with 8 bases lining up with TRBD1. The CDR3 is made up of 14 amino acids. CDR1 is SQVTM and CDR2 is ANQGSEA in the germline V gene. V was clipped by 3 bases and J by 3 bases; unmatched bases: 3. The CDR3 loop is CSVDATGDTGELFF. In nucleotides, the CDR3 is TGCAGCGTTGACGCGACAGGGGACACCGGGGAGCTGTTTTTT.

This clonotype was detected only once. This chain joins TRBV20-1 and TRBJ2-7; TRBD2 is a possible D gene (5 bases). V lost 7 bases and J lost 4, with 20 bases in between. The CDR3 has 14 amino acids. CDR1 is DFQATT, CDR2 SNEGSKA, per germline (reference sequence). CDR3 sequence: CSVRYGGETYEQYF. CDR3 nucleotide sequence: TGCAGTGTTAGGTACGGAGGAGAAACTTACGAGCAGTACTTC.

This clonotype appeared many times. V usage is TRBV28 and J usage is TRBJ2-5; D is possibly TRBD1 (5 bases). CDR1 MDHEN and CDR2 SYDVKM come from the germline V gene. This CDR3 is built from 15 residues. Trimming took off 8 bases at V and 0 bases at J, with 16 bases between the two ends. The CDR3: CASLTLGANQETQYF. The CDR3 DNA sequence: TGTGCCAGCCTGACATTAGGGGCGAACCAAGAGACCCAGTACTTC.

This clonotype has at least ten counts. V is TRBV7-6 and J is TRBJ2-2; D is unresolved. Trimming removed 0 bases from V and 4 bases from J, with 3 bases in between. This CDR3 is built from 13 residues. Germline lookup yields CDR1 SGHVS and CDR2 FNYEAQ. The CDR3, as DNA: TGTGCCAGCAGCTTAGCGTCCACCGGGGAGCTGTTTTTT. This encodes CASSLASTGELFF.

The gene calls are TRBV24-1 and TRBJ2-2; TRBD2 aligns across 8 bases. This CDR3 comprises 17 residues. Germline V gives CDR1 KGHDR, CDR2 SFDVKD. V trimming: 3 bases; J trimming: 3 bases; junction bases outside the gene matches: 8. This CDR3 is CATSDPLAGLDTGELFF. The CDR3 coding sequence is TGTGCCACCAGTGATCCCTTAGCGGGATTGGACACCGGGGAGCTGTTTTTT.

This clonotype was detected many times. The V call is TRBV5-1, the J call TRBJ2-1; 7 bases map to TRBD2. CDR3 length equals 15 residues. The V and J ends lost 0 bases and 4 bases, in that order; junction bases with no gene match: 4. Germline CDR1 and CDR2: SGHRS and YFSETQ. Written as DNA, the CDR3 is TGCGCCAGCAGCTTGGTGCCTAGCGGTTACAATGAGCAGTTCTTC. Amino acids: CASSLVPSGYNEQFF.

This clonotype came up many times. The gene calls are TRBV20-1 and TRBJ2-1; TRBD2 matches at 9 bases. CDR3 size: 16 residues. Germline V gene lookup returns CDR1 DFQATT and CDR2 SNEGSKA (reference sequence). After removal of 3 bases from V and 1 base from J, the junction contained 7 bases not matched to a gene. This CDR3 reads CSARKLAGDSYNEQFF. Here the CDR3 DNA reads TGCAGTGCTAGGAAGTTAGCGGGGGATTCCTACAATGAGCAGTTCTTC.

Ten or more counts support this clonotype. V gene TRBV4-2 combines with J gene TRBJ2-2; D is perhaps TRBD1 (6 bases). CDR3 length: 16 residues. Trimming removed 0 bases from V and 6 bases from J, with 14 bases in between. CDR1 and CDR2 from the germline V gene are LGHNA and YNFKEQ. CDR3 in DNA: TGTGCCAGCAGCCAAGACCTTACAGGGTGGTCCGGGGAGCTGTTTTTT. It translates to CASSQDLTGWSGELFF.

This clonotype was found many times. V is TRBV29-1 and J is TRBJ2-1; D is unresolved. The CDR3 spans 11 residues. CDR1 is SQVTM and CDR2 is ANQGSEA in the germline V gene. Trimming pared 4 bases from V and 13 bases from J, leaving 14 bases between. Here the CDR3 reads CSVGILASQFF. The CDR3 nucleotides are TGCAGCGTTGGAATCCTGGCATCACAGTTCTTC.

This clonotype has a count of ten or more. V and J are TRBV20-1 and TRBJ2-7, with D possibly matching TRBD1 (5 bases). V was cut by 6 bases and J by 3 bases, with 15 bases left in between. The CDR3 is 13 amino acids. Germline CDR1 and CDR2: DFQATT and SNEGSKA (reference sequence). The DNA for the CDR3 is TGCAGTGCAAGACGGAGACAGTTCTACGAGCAGTACTTC. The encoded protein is CSARRRQFYEQYF.